This passage covers 4 T cell receptor beta chains from one sample sequenced in a study of control samples from healthy donors and cancer patients. Some clones are missing from TCRdb's copy, which holds only in-frame ones; the method was immunoSEQ multiplex PCR. Of tens of thousands of clones in the sample, approximately 90% are singletons; the top ten hold 5% to 7%. The material sequenced was blood. The receptors derive from a woman aged 45-60 years in good health.

The gene calls are TRBV5-1 and TRBJ1-6, with D unresolved. This CDR3 comprises 14 residues. Trimming took 4 bases from V and 7 from J, leaving 12 bases between them. Germline V lookup: CDR1 SGHRS, CDR2 YFSETQ. The CDR3: CASSPGTENSPLHF. CDR3 nucleotides: TGCGCCAGCAGCCCAGGTACCGAGAATTCACCCCTCCACTTT.

The chain employs TRBV5-1 and TRBJ1-2; a weak D match, TRBD1 (6 bases). Trimming stripped 5 bases from V and 2 bases from J, with 13 bases between. Per germline, CDR1 SGHRS and CDR2 YFSETQ. The CDR3 consists of 14 residues. The CDR3 sequence: CASSPDGQNYGYTF. CDR3 in DNA: TGCGCCAGCAGTCCCGACGGACAGAACTATGGCTACACCTTC.

DNA of the CDR3: TGTGCCAGCAGTTCGAACCCGACAGGGACCTATGGCTACACCTTC. Its translation: CASSSNPTGTYGYTF. The chain uses TRBV27 and TRBJ1-2, with 7 bases matching TRBD1. J gave up 4 bases and V 4 bases, and 9 bases lay outside the gene matches. The CDR3 has 15 amino acids. Germline V gene sequence: CDR1 MNHEY, CDR2 SMNVEV (reference sequence).

The V and J genes are TRBV5-1 and TRBJ1-3, with no clear D. Germline V lookup: CDR1 SGHRS, CDR2 YFSETQ. This CDR3 has 13 amino acids. V was clipped by 5 bases and J by 1 base, with 7 bases between them. CDR3 coding DNA: TGCGCCAGCAGTACATATTCTGGAAACACCATATATTTT. Its translation is CASSTYSGNTIYF. Full variable domain (missing parts from reference TRBV5-1 and TRBJ1-3): KAGVTQTPRYLIKTRGQQVTLSCSPISGHRSVSWYQQTPGQGLQFLFEYFSETQRNKGNFPGRFSGRQFSNSRSEMNVSTLELGDSALYLCASSTYSGNTIYFGEGSWLTVV.